Shown below are 4 T cell receptor beta chains from a single sample sequenced in a study of CD8 T cells in Susac syndrome. With random hexamers, roughly 0.45 to 1 ug RNA was reverse transcribed. Each CDR3 protein is one row after TCRdb ran MiXCR on the immunoSEQ multiplex PCR reads. The sample lists about 430,000 distinct CDR3 sequences, more than 80% occurring once. The specimen was CD8+ T cells from PBMCs. These receptors were collected from a human donor with multiple sclerosis.

J is TRBJ2-5 and V is TRBV6-2 or TRBV6-3, with TRBD1 matching over 7 bases. Germline V CDR1 and CDR2: MNHEY, SVGEGT. This CDR3 is built from 16 residues. Losses at the gene ends were 7 bases for V and 1 base for J; bases not matched to a gene: 12. The CDR3 loop is CASNANRDSLQETQYF. In DNA, the CDR3 is TGTGCCAGCAATGCGAACCGGGACAGCCTCCAAGAGACCCAGTACTTC.

The chain has TRBV10-2 and TRBJ2-7; TRBD2 agrees at 10 bases. V lost 3 bases to trimming and J lost 8 bases; unmatched junction nucleotides: 10. This CDR3 is 15 amino acids long. Germline V gene lookup returns CDR1 WSHSY and CDR2 SAAADI. The CDR3 is CASSDTASGSLKQYF. In DNA, the CDR3 is TGCGCCAGCAGTGATACGGCTAGCGGGAGCCTTAAGCAGTACTTC.

This clonotype has more than one count but fewer than ten. V gene TRBV7-6 combines with J gene TRBJ1-1; 7 nucleotides line up with TRBD1. The V segment lost 1 base and the J segment 1 base; nucleotides outside the gene matches: 9. CDR1 is SGHVS and CDR2 is FNYEAQ in the germline V gene. The CDR3 runs to 17 residues. The CDR3 sequence is CASSLDPPGTENTEAFF. The CDR3 DNA sequence: TGTGCCAGCAGCTTAGATCCTCCCGGGACAGAGAACACTGAAGCTTTCTTT. Full variable domain (remainder filled in from reference TRBV7-6 and TRBJ1-1): GAGVSQSPRYKVTKRGQDVALRCDPISGHVSLYWYRQALGQGPEFLTYFNYEAQQDKSGLPNDRFSAERPEGSISTLTIQRTEQRDSAMYRCASSLDPPGTENTEAFFGQGTRLTVV.

The chain carries TRBV30 and TRBJ2-2, with 8 bases identical to TRBD2. Looked up from germline, CDR1 is GTSNPN and CDR2 is SVGIG (reference sequence). V dropped 6 bases and J dropped 5; count of bases not matched to a gene: 11. The CDR3 contains 15 residues. The CDR3 region is CACWPRLALTGELFF. The CDR3 DNA sequence: TGTGCCTGTTGGCCCCGACTAGCGTTGACCGGGGAGCTGTTTTTT. Variable domain in full (rest from reference TRBV30 and TRBJ2-2): SQTIHQWPATLVQPVGSPLSLECTVEGTSNPNLYWYRQAAGRGLQLLFYSVGIGQISSEVPQNLSASRPQDRQFILSSKKLLLSDSGFYLCACWPRLALTGELFFGEGSRLTVL.